Following are 20 T cell receptor beta chains from one sample sequenced in a study of blood T cells in healthy people across ages. A second PCR, run for roughly 7 to 11 cycles, used a sample-barcoded 5' primer plus a J-beta primer mix. TCRdb ran MiXCR on the 5' RACE reads and lists one entry per CDR3 protein. The repertoire includes 1.6 million or so distinct CDR3 sequences, roughly 32% of them detected once, and roughly 12% sits in the top ten. The sequenced sample consisted of blood. Source of these receptors: a woman aged 25 to 39 in good health.

The CDR3 DNA follows: TGCGCCAGCAGCGCCTTTAAACGGACAGGGACCAGGACCCAGCATTTT. It codes for CASSAFKRTGTRTQHF. This chain links TRBV5-1 with TRBJ1-5; 8 bases match TRBD1. The CDR3 is 16 amino acids. Germline V gives CDR1 SGHRS, CDR2 YFSETQ. J was trimmed by 11 bases and V by 4 bases; bases with no gene match: 17.

This chain connects TRBV11-2 to TRBJ2-3; tentatively, D is TRBD1 (6 bases). Trimming removed 8 bases from V and 0 bases from J, with 18 bases in between. Per germline, CDR1 SGHAT and CDR2 FQNNGV. The CDR3 totals 16 residues. CDR3 sequence (DNA): TGTGCCAGCCGCCAGCCGAGGGGGACCAGCACAGATACGCAGTATTTT. Its protein product is CASRQPRGTSTDTQYF.

The chain uses TRBV7-8 and TRBJ1-6; tentative D call: TRBD1 (5 bases). The V gene lost 2 bases and the J gene lost 10 bases, with 12 bases spanning the gap. This CDR3 has 14 residues. Germline CDR1 reads SGHVS; CDR2 reads FQNEAQ. This CDR3 is CASSLNQGVSPLHF. DNA for the CDR3: TGTGCCAGCAGCTTAAACCAGGGCGTATCACCCCTCCACTTT.

This clonotype was detected ten times or more. The chain uses TRBV9 and TRBJ2-4; D is perhaps TRBD2 (5 bases). Trimming removed 0 bases at V and 6 bases at J, with 13 bases between. Germline V gene lookup returns CDR1 SGDLS and CDR2 YYNGEE. The CDR3 length is 15 residues. In nucleotides, the CDR3 is TGTGCCAGCAGCGTAGCTGAGGGTTACGGAAACATTCAGTACTTC. This sequence encodes CASSVAEGYGNIQYF.

V and J are TRBV12-3 or TRBV12-4 and TRBJ2-7; 9 bases line up with TRBD2. With V trimmed by 3 bases and J by 5 bases, 5 bases remained unmatched. The CDR3 consists of 14 residues. The CDR3 DNA sequence: TGTGCCAGCAGTTTCACAGCGGGAGGTAACGAGCAGTACTTC. Amino acid sequence: CASSFTAGGNEQYF.

The chain employs TRBV11-2 and TRBJ2-3, with 8 positions matching TRBD2. Trimming cost V 5 bases and J 4 bases; bases outside gene matches: 11. The CDR3 runs to 16 residues. CDR1 and CDR2 (germline): SGHAT, FQNNGV. This CDR3 reads CASSLTGRRGADTQYF. DNA of the CDR3: TGTGCCAGCAGCCTGACGGGGAGGCGGGGGGCAGATACGCAGTATTTT.

In this sample, this clonotype turned up many times. Here the CDR3 reads CASSYRGPLEQYF. CDR3 coding DNA: TGTGCCAGCAGTTACCGGGGACCTCTGGAGCAGTACTTC. This sequence joins TRBV6-6 and TRBJ2-7; either TRBD1 or TRBD2 may fit D (5 bases each). CDR1 and CDR2 (germline): MNHNY, SVGAGI (reference sequence). The CDR3 consists of 13 residues. V was clipped by 2 bases and J by 7 bases, with 12 bases between them.

This clonotype showed up just a few times. J is TRBJ2-3 and V is TRBV10-3; D tentatively fits TRBD1 or TRBD2 (7 bases each). This CDR3 is built from 14 residues. CDR1 is ENHRY, CDR2 SYGVKD, per germline. V dropped 8 bases and J dropped 5 bases, with 17 bases sitting between them. The CDR3: CAIGGGGGEDTQYF. The CDR3 DNA is TGTGCCATCGGAGGGGGCGGGGGAGAAGATACGCAGTATTTT.

This clonotype showed up just a few times. J is TRBJ2-5 and V is TRBV12-3 or TRBV12-4; 9 positions match TRBD2. V lost 7 bases and J lost 0; bases outside the gene matches: 3. This CDR3 comprises 14 residues. This CDR3 is CASTSGEYQETQYF. The CDR3 nucleotides are TGTGCCAGCACTAGCGGGGAGTACCAAGAGACCCAGTACTTC.

This clonotype was observed a few times. This sequence joins TRBV30 and TRBJ1-1; TRBD1 might be the D (5 bases). The V gene lost 5 bases and the J gene lost 8 bases, with 18 bases spanning the gap. CDR3 length: 13 residues. Germline assignment: CDR1 GTSNPN and CDR2 SVGIG (reference sequence). DNA of the CDR3: TGTGCCTGGGGGTTGGGGGGAGGAGTCGAAGCTTTCTTT. It encodes CAWGLGGGVEAFF. The full variable domain, with the rest looked up from reference TRBV30 and TRBJ1-1, is SQTIHQWPATLVQPVGSPLSLECTVEGTSNPNLYWYRQAAGRGLQLLFYSVGIGQISSEVPQNLSASRPQDRQFILSSKKLLLSDSGFYLCAWGLGGGVEAFFGQGTRLTVV.

Of note for this clonotype: The junction departs from the called germline gene at one end, perhaps through a read error. This chain links TRBV4-2 with TRBJ2-2, with 12 nucleotides matching TRBD2. Germline V gene sequence: CDR1 LGHNA, CDR2 YNFKEQ. The CDR3 has 17 amino acids. CDR3 amino acids: CASSPTSGGLNTGERFF. CDR3 coding DNA: TGTGCCAGCAGCCCGACTAGCGGGGGATTAAACACCGGGGAGCGGTTTTTT.

The CDR3 DNA follows: TGTGCCAGTTCCGGGACTTTCTCTAGCACAGATACGCAGTATTTT. The encoded protein is CASSGTFSSTDTQYF. The J gene is TRBJ2-3, the V gene TRBV9, with a weak D call TRBD2 (6 bases). CDR3 length equals 15 residues. Per germline, CDR1 SGDLS and CDR2 YYNGEE. V was trimmed by 8 bases and J by 0 bases, leaving 16 bases between them.

The rearrangement joins TRBV28 to TRBJ2-1; 7 positions agree with TRBD2. This CDR3 contains 16 residues. Germline CDR1 is MDHEN and CDR2 is SYDVKM. J lost 6 bases, V lost 2 bases, and 10 bases had no gene match. In DNA form, the CDR3 reads TGTGCCAGCAGTTTAACACGGGAGGCTCCCGGCAATGAGCAGTTCTTC. It translates to CASSLTREAPGNEQFF.

This clonotype was seen more than once but under ten times. This rearrangement joins TRBV20-1 to TRBJ2-1, with 8 positions matching TRBD1. V lost 5 bases and J lost 1; bases outside the gene matches: 7. The CDR3 has 15 residues. Germline V gene sequence: CDR1 DFQATT, CDR2 SNEGSKA (reference sequence). In DNA, the CDR3 is TGCAGTGCTTACGGGGACAGGCGTTCCTACAATGAGCAGTTCTTC. Translating gives CSAYGDRRSYNEQFF.

This clonotype was recorded a few times. The chain joins TRBV10-2 to TRBJ1-1; D gene ambiguous. The CDR3 consists of 15 residues. Trimming left V 7 bases short and J 1 base short, with 16 bases between. Germline V CDR1 and CDR2: WSHSY, SAAADI. CDR3 sequence (DNA): TGCGCCAGCATCGATTTGAGAGAGGAGAACACTGAAGCTTTCTTT. Its protein is CASIDLREENTEAFF.

This clonotype was seen at least ten times. The V gene is TRBV29-1, the J gene TRBJ1-2, with TRBD1 matching over 9 bases. Looked up from germline, CDR1 is SQVTM and CDR2 is ANQGSEA. This CDR3 has 12 residues. V trimming: 4 bases; J trimming: 13 bases; junction bases outside the gene matches: 10. DNA of the CDR3: TGCAGCGTTGGAGGGACAGGGTATCCATCCACCTTC. Protein product: CSVGGTGYPSTF.

The chain is built from TRBV5-1 and TRBJ1-2, with TRBD1 as a possible D gene (6 bases). Trimming removed 0 bases at V and 6 bases at J, with 15 bases between. The CDR3 loop spans 15 amino acids. The germline CDR1 and CDR2 sequences are SGHRS and YFSETQ. The CDR3 nucleotides are TGCGCCAGCAGCTTGGCATTGTCAGGGGCACATGGCTACACCTTC. Translating gives CASSLALSGAHGYTF.

As regards this clonotype: This sequence may be a read error, since a much larger clone differs from it by one base. The chain is built from TRBV10-3 and TRBJ2-5; D is perhaps TRBD1 (6 bases). CDR3 length equals 13 residues. Germline V gene sequence: CDR1 ENHRY, CDR2 SYGVKD. Trimming left V 6 bases short and J 2 bases short, with 10 bases between. The CDR3 bases are TGTGCCATCAGCCTGGGACAACAAGAGACCCAGTACTTC. Its translation: CAISLGQQETQYF.

This clonotype has only one observation. V gene TRBV5-5 combines with J gene TRBJ2-5; 15 bases line up with TRBD2. The J segment lost 1 base and the V segment lost 3 bases, leaving 7 bases of the junction unmatched. Germline V gives CDR1 SGHKS, CDR2 YYEKEE (reference sequence). The CDR3 runs to 18 residues. The CDR3 nucleotides read TGTGCCAGCAGCTATAAGGGACTAGCGGGGGGAGTCCAAGAGACCCAGTACTTC. Protein: CASSYKGLAGGVQETQYF.

This clonotype has only a few counts. A read error may account for a junction end that differs from germline. The chain has TRBV6-1 and TRBJ2-5; D remains unclear. The CDR3 is 15 amino acids. Germline V gene sequence: CDR1 MNHNS, CDR2 SASEGT. The CDR3 region is CASSGHARSQEAQYF. CDR3 nucleotides: TGTGCCAGCAGTGGCCACGCCAGATCCCAAGAGGCCCAGTACTTC.